What follows describes a single T cell receptor beta chain. Its matching antigen is unknown. This record comes from a study of T cell responses to AZD1222 COVID-19 vaccine. The study, taken as a whole, reports: Of spike-specific TCRs, nearly half reportedly target regions left unmutated in variants. CD4 TCRs covered the whole spike, strongest at regions 160-218 and 743-854. Donors skewed white British and female; clonal diversity was possibly underestimated.

Germline loops: CDR1 SGHRS, CDR2 YFSETQ. With 0 bases clipped from V and 2 bases from J, the junction kept 5 bases outside the gene matches. The CDR3 sequence is 16 residues long. The protocol was immunoSEQ multiplex PCR, while the TCRdb copy is restricted to in-frame clones and leaves out a portion. The profile covers over 70,000 clones, with around nine tenths appearing a single time and roughly 5.3% taken by the ten largest. Whether given at about 4 or about 12 weeks, second doses were pooled. This chain uses TRBV5-1 with TRBJ1-1; 9 bases line up with TRBD1. This sequence originates from an adult who received the AZD1222 COVID-19 vaccine. The source was peripheral blood, collected 28 days after the second AZD1222 dose. The CDR3 DNA sequence: TGCGCCAGCAGCTTGGAAATGACAGGGGGAAACACTGAAGCTTTCTTT. Its protein product is CASSLEMTGGNTEAFF.